This T cell receptor (beta chain) was sequenced for a study of blood T cells in healthy people across ages. Primers used in a second PCR of roughly 7 to 12 cycles were a sample-barcoded 5' primer and a J-beta primer mix. TCRdb analysed the 5' RACE reads with MiXCR anew, one entry per CDR3 protein. The sample shows more than 650,000 distinct CDR3 sequences, around 24% of them seen only once. This clonotype was seen more than once but under ten times. Between the trimmed V and J ends, which lost 3 bases and 5 bases, there was a span of 14 bases. This CDR3 spans 15 amino acids. CDR1 is LGHDT and CDR2 is YNNKEL in the germline V gene (reference sequence). The same data also contributed to another study, on T cells of mothers and their children. From that paper: Samples were obtained from three healthy Caucasian mothers and their six children.

This TCR was sampled from a boy aged 10-17 years in good health. Sequencing input: blood. The genes are TRBV3-1 and TRBJ2-4, with unresolved D. CDR3 loop: CASSHSNSGENIQYF. The DNA for the CDR3 is TGTGCCAGCAGCCATTCCAATTCCGGCGAAAACATTCAGTACTTC. Filled out from reference TRBV3-1 and TRBJ2-4, the complete variable domain reads DTAVSQTPKYLVTQMGNDKSIKCEQNLGHDTMYWYKQDSKKFLKIMFSYNNKELIINETVPNRFSPKSPDKAHLNLHINSLELGDSAVYFCASSHSNSGENIQYFGAGTRLSVL.